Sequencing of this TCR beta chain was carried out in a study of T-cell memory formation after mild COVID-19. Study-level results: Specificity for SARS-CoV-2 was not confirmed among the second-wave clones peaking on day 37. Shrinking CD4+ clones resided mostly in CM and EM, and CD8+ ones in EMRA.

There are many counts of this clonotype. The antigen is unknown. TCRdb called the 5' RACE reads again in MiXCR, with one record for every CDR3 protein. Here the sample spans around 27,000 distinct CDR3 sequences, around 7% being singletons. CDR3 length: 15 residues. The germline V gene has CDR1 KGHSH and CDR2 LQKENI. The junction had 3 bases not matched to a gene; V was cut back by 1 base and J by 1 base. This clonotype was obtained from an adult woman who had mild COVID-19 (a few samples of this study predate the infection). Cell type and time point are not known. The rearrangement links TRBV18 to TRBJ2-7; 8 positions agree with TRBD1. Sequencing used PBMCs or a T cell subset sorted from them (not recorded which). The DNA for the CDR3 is TGTGCCAGCTCACCACGGACAGGGCTTTCCTACGAGCAGTACTTC. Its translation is CASSPRTGLSYEQYF.